What follows are 3 T cell receptor beta chains derived from one specimen sequenced in a study of T cells in tuberculosis. TCRdb's table, derived via immunoSEQ multiplex PCR, lists solely in-frame clones and lacks some. The table has more than 30,000 clones, 97% seen once. Material for sequencing was PBMCs. The receptors were gathered from a donor aged 10-29 years with latent tuberculosis or without tuberculosis infection.

The chain combines TRBV2 with TRBJ2-3; 8 bases are a match to TRBD2. This CDR3 has 15 residues. The trim removed 6 bases at V and 2 bases at J, leaving 7 bases unmatched. Germline V gene lookup returns CDR1 SNHLY and CDR2 FYNNEI. CDR3 DNA sequence: TGTGCCAGCAGCGCTAGCGGGTCCCACACAGATACGCAGTATTTT. Translation: CASSASGSHTDTQYF.

This clone was counted once. CDR3 protein: CASLRFSGGQPQHF. CDR3 DNA sequence: TGTGCCAGTCTCCGGTTTTCGGGAGGTCAGCCCCAGCATTTT. This rearrangement joins TRBV19 to TRBJ1-5; D call uncertain. The CDR3 totals 14 residues. Germline lookup yields CDR1 LNHDA and CDR2 SQIVND (reference sequence). V lost 8 bases and J lost 6, with 17 bases in between.

This clone has a single count. The V call is TRBV6-1, the J call TRBJ2-6, with a possible D match to TRBD1 (6 bases). The CDR3 is made up of 15 amino acids. Germline V lookup: CDR1 MNHNS, CDR2 SASEGT. The V end lost 4 bases, the J end lost 1 base, and 8 bases lay between the germline ends. In DNA, the CDR3 is TGTGCCAGCAGTGTAACAGGGTCTGGGGCCAACGTCCTGACTTTC. Translation gives CASSVTGSGANVLTF.